Ten or more counts support the clone carrying this T cell receptor beta chain. The source of the sample is a study of regulatory T cells in long-lasting Graves disease. The V gene end was trimmed by 6 bases and the J gene end by 1 base; junction bases not matched to a gene: 2. The CDR3 is made up of 14 amino acids. The germline V gene encodes CDR1 SNHLY and CDR2 FYNNEI. Time point denoted: newly diagnosed GD, antithyroid drugs for less than 3 months. From RNA extracted from PBMCs, the TCR library was made. Assembly of TCR beta libraries relied on iRepertoire HTBI primers together with Arm-PCR of CDR3 regions. TCRdb reanalysed the multiplex PCR reads using MiXCR and keeps one entry per CDR3 protein. Altogether 300,000 to 400,000 distinct CDR3 sequences are present, 16% being singletons, with the ten largest covering less than 35%. The sample also formed part of further work on T cells in Graves' hyperthyroidism and ophthalmopathy. That investigation notes: No ophthalmopathy progression within 18 months constituted stable Graves' hyperthyroidism.

The chain employs TRBV2 and TRBJ1-1; TRBD1 matches 10 bases. This TCR was recovered from a man aged 40-49 years with Graves disease. The sequenced sample was peripheral blood mononuclear cells (PBMCs), obtained at new diagnosis, from a patient treated with antithyroid drugs. CDR3: CASRTGGRNTEAFF. The CDR3 DNA sequence: TGTGCCAGCAGGACAGGGGGCCGGAACACTGAAGCTTTCTTT.